The present entry profiles one TCR beta chain with its context. These data originate in a study of blood T cell repertoires in COVID-19. Measured with immunoSEQ multiplex PCR; TCRdb has only the in-frame clones, and not every one. Of roughly 100,000 clones in the sample, roughly 82% are singletons; the top ten hold around 4.3%. This TCR was sampled from a human donor in a cohort sampled during active COVID-19. The sequenced material came from peripheral blood.

The DNA for the CDR3 is TGTGCCAGCAGCCCTAGGTCTGAAGAGACCCAGTACTTC. It codes for CASSPRSEETQYF. V gene TRBV7-3 combines with J gene TRBJ2-5; D uncertain. The CDR3 consists of 13 residues. With 5 bases removed from V and 3 bases from J, the gap between germline ends came to 10 bases. Germline assignment: CDR1 SGHTA and CDR2 FQGTGA.